Here is one T cell receptor beta chain with its context. Its antigen is unknown. Base qualities are missing; no much larger clone stands one base away. The sample belongs to a study of cytomegalovirus exposure and HLA in healthy donors (dated by TCRdb to about 2017). In the study overall: According to an earlier analysis of 587 of the donors, about 179 million T cells yielded 117 million unique TCR beta sequences and 276 Gb of sequence data. Typing coverage differed by locus: A, B, C, DRB1 and DQB1 were typed in roughly 629-630 donors, DQA1 in about 500, DPA1 in around 580, and DPB1 in just under 480. The study aimed to test whether signatures of past pathogen exposure could be identified by cataloging public T cell receptors. In addition to the first cohort of several hundred subjects, a separate validation cohort of around 110 different subjects was used. Of the 350 to 450 genotyped donors, 65% to 90% fell in the genetic ancestry cluster associated with self-reported Caucasian donors. HLA typing covered class I and class II loci at four-digit resolution. A later analysis re-examined previously published TCR beta repertoires from roughly 650 donors and added high-resolution HLA genotyping to investigate patterns of TCR occurrence. Roughly 5 DR-DQ haplotypes were handled as single units for association and clustering because linkage in the cohort was strong. Across 398 genotyped donors of the cohort, an average of about 200,000 unique TCR beta nucleotide sequences per donor were sequenced, and 15% to 20% of those sequences were non-productive. A later genetic analysis used genome-wide SNP genotypes for about 60% of the 666 donors, treating that subset as a discovery cohort. Approximately 300 gigabases of sequencing data and roughly 80 million unique TCR sequences made up an early release that covered nearly 650 HLA-typed donors. Rather than drawing on any new phenotypic data, the later analysis identified candidate immune exposures from TCR beta sequences and the way those sequences occurred across donors. The study used immunosequencing to profile the T cell repertoires of around 600 subjects and linked those repertoires to cytomegalovirus serostatus. An earlier analysis of more than 450 of the donors used high-throughput TCR beta sequencing to judge whether each TCR beta V gene segment behaved as functional or pseudogenic. All discovery cohort repertoires had been generated on a single sequencing platform. The study combined high-throughput TCR immunosequencing, statistical association of individual TCRs with disease status, and machine learning to predict cytomegalovirus infection status. Donor age, sex, ethnicity and CMV serostatus were compiled together with the repertoire data.

CDR1 and CDR2, looked up from the germline V gene (reference sequence), are SEHNR and FQNEAQ. Clipping removes 2 bases from V and 5 bases from J, with 3 as the unmatched junction base count. From cysteine to phenylalanine, the CDR3 is 14 amino acids long. Left in the record is the CDR3 DNA by itself, 42 bases read in frame from the first base. The library relied on the immunoSEQ multiplex PCR assay. For the multiplex PCR, a mixture combining 60 forward primers for TCR Vbeta segments and 13 reverse primers for TCR Jbeta segments was used. Amplification of the CDR3 region of rearranged TCR beta genes was performed with a multiplex PCR assay on genomic DNA. On the Illumina HiSeq System, the amplified TCR beta libraries were sequenced as 87-base-pair reads. The authors' analysis ran thus. A later analysis tallied 75 million to 95 million unique TCR beta chains across the 700 or so repertoires, and about 12 million of those chains were shared by two or more donors. To remove PCR and sequencing errors, raw reads were error-corrected and collapsed into unique sequences using a nearest-neighbor algorithm that merged closely related sequences. CDR3 sequences were aligned to IMGT reference sequences to assign V, D and J gene segments. For a sequence to be retained, a match of at least six nucleotides to both a V gene segment and a J gene segment was required. Rearrangements were called productive when the CDR3 lacked stop codons and stayed in frame with V and J; all others were non-productive. CDR3 was defined according to IMGT convention as the region running from the second conserved V-encoded cysteine to the conserved J-encoded phenylalanine. The earlier analysis of 550 to 650 of the donors excluded any sequence lacking an unambiguous match to a single V gene segment. An earlier analysis of around 600 of the donors classified V segments as functional when productive rearrangements were above 56.7% and as segregating when the standard deviation between donors was above 5%. A statistical classification framework was developed to diagnose cytomegalovirus status using the catalog of TCR beta chain sequences. In a later analysis, V and J genes were assigned by comparing TCR nucleotide sequences against IMGT/GENE-DB human TR gene sequences. In a later analysis, CDR3 sequences and most-parsimonious VDJ recombination scenarios were assigned using the TCRdist pipeline. In a later analysis, each TCR beta chain was defined by its CDR3 amino acid sequence together with its V-gene family, and reads lacking a unique V-gene family were excluded. As a way to deal with suspected cross-contamination and a sequencing artifact, a later analysis dropped hundreds of nucleotide sequences that were highly shared and had low generation probability. In a later analysis, a clonal expansion index was calculated for each public chain from normalized within-repertoire ranks of inferred template counts. Generation probabilities in a later analysis came from a VDJ recombination model fitted to out-of-frame rearrangements, and those results were checked against IGoR. In a later analysis, hypergeometric tests were used to score TCR-TCR, TCR-HLA and TCR-CMV co-occurrence, with a repertoire-size bias correction applied to TCR pairs. A later analysis estimated false discovery rates by permuting HLA or CMV assignments 20 times. A later analysis grouped co-occurring TCRs with DBSCAN, adding TCRdist sequence similarity when clustering within HLA-allele-positive subsets. Repertoires with fewer than 30,000 or more than 120,000 public chains were left out of co-occurrence clustering, as were five repertoires with anomalous nucleotide sharing. TCRdb re-hosts the immuneACCESS table, in-frame sequences only. Its copies lack some clones; in the studies checked, an unresolved V gene accounts for under half of them, and the cause for the rest is not known. V, J and clone size were drawn from that table, and D and trimming were deduced from the DNA. Here the sample has under 300,000 clones; about 80% occur a single time. About 8% of the sample comes from the top ten.

In total, 630 or so healthy bone marrow donors made up the cohort. At the time of sampling, every cohort member was nominally healthy, though immune exposures that went unrecorded were likely present. The donor was CMV seropositive and belonged to the group of 250 to 300 seropositive cohort members. A peripheral blood sample was collected from each donor, and TCR beta sequencing was performed on peripheral blood mononuclear cells. The Qiagen DNeasy Blood Extraction Kit was used to extract genomic DNA from the blood cell samples. Summary of the overall study and its limitations: An association between a missense DCLRE1C variant and V-gene and J-gene trimming of TCR beta chains was found in a later genetic analysis and replicated in an independent cohort. Because counts were too low, some 17 rarely observed V segments, including chromosome 9 orphons, were left out of the earlier analysis of roughly 600 of the donors. Only TCR beta chains were sequenced in this cohort, and the absence of alpha or paired-chain data limited detectable features. Specific HLA alleles were associated with 15,000 to 20,000 TCR beta sequences at a false discovery rate of 0.05 in a later analysis. In a later analysis, TCR association rates were found to vary across HLA loci, with the most associated TCRs seen for DRB1 alleles and the fewest for HLA-C alleles. Strong co-occurrence of HLA alleles, especially DR and DQ, made assigning TCR associations to individual alleles difficult. The study listed approximately 160 TCR beta chains as associated with cytomegalovirus. Because HLA typing was unavailable for some donors at each locus, only the typed subset was used in association tests. Immune exposure information for the cohort was limited to CMV serostatus. In an earlier analysis of 587 of the donors, most TCR beta V segments appeared in productive rearrangements about 90% or about 30% of the time, broadly matching IMGT annotations. Linkage disequilibrium might explain the correlated functional status among segregating V segments, but an unknown experimental factor could not be excluded. Roughly uniform sequencing depth across donors was assumed in presence/absence analyses, although this assumption may not hold. A few of the identified cytomegalovirus-associated TCR beta chains were confirmed in vitro to be specific for cytomegalovirus antigens. Several of the top co-occurrence clusters appeared to be linked to parvovirus B19, influenza, CMV and Epstein-Barr virus, according to a later analysis. According to a later genetic analysis, donors in an Asian-associated ancestry cluster had fewer N-insertions in productive TCRs than the approximately 690-donor mean. A further reported finding was that TCR beta sequences accurately predicted the HLA-A and HLA-B alleles for most subjects in the first cohort. Compared with equally common non-associated chains, HLA-associated TCR beta chains in a later analysis were more clonally expanded and had lower generation probabilities. The classifier was reported to diagnose cytomegalovirus status with high specificity and sensitivity in both the original cohort and the validation cohort. Because the 87-base-pair reads could not distinguish some IMGT-functional V segments, including TRBV6-2 and TRBV6-3, those segments were excluded. The authors suggested that the approach could potentially be generalized to other disease states and immunological phenotypes. Across donors, most TCR sequences were observed very rarely, whereas some public TCRs were present in many individuals. A cluster of highly shared sequence variants was judged likely to represent a technical artifact of the sequencing pipeline. According to a later analysis, most CMV-associated TCR beta chains appeared to be HLA-restricted, and the HLA associations seemed to be driven largely by CMV exposure.

The material sequenced was PBMCs. The sequence links TRBV7-9 to TRBJ2-5, with TRBD1 identical over 9 junction bases. This TCR derives from a woman aged 55-70 years in good health and CMV-seropositive. The bases read TGTGCCAGCAGCTTAAACAGGGGGCAGGAGACCCAGTACTTC. It codes for CASSLNRGQETQYF.